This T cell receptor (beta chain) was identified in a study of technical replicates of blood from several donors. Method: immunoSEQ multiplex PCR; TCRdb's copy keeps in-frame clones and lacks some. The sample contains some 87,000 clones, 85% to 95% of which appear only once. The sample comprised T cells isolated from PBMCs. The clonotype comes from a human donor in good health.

CDR3 protein: CASSVGGGGYGYTF. The CDR3 region has the DNA TGTGCCAGCAGCGTCGGTGGGGGCGGGTATGGCTACACCTTC. The chain couples TRBV27 to TRBJ1-2; a weak D match, TRBD1 (6 bases). V was trimmed by 6 bases and J by 5 bases, leaving 16 bases between them. This CDR3 is 14 amino acids long. Germline CDR1 reads MNHEY; CDR2 reads SMNVEV (reference sequence).